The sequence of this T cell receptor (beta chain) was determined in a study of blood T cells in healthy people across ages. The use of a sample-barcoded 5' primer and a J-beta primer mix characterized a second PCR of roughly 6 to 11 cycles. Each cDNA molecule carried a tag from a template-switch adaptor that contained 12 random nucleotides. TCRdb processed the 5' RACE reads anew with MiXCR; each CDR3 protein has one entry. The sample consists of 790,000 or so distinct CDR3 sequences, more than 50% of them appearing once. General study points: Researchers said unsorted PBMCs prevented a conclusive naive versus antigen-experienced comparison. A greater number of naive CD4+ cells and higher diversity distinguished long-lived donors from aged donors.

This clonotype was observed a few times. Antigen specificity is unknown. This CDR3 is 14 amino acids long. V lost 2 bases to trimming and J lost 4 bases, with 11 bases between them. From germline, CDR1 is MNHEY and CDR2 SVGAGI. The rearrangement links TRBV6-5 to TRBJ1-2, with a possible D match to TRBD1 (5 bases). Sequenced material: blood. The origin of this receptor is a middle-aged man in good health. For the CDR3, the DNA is TGTGCCAGCAGTTACCAGGACAATAGCTATGGCTACACCTTC. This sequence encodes CASSYQDNSYGYTF.